This TCR beta chain was sequenced for a study of blood T cells in healthy people across ages. Study observations and caveats: Diversity was higher, and naive CD4+ cells more numerous, in long-lived donors than in aged donors.

Points on this clonotype: Antigen unknown.

Each sample yielded at least 5.5 micrograms of PBMC total RNA. The V gene's germline CDR1 is SEHNR and CDR2 FQNEAQ (reference sequence). This CDR3 is built from 13 residues. V lost 7 bases, J lost 3 bases, and 13 bases lay in between. The use of a sample-barcoded 5' primer and a J-beta primer mix characterized a second PCR of about 6 to 12 cycles. Researchers report that a template-switch adaptor with 12 random nucleotides tagged each cDNA molecule. TCRdb recomputed calls from the 5' RACE reads with MiXCR, one row per CDR3 protein. The table lists 1.5 million to 1.9 million distinct CDR3 sequences, roughly 43% of them singletons.

The gene calls are TRBV7-9 and TRBJ2-7; D is possibly TRBD1 (6 bases). The sequence was collected from a woman aged 18-30 years in good health. The sample consisted of blood. The CDR3 loop reads CASNYRDNYEQYF. CDR3 nucleotides: TGTGCCAGCAACTATCGGGACAACTACGAGCAGTACTTC.